These 7 T cell receptor beta chains came from one sample sequenced in a study of a mutant IDH1 vaccine in newly diagnosed glioma. Which antigens these TCRs recognize remains unknown. The time point denotes: week 11, during vaccination. Topical imiquimod accompanied each vaccine dose, which consisted of 300 ug of mutant IDH1 20-mer peptide. Generated by immunoSEQ multiplex PCR, the TCRdb table keeps only in-frame clones and is missing some. The sample records about 35,000 clones, approximately 80% being singletons. The sample here was peripheral blood mononuclear cells (PBMCs), taken from a glioma patient whose treatment included an IDH1 peptide vaccine. Receptors originate from a woman in her 30s with glioma. Some clones in this sample may be carry-over from other donors' samples.

The genes are TRBV9 and TRBJ2-3, with 9 bases that match TRBD2. The length of the CDR3 is 16 residues. The J segment lost 2 bases and the V segment lost 4 bases, leaving 8 bases of the junction unmatched. Germline V gene lookup returns CDR1 SGDLS and CDR2 YYNGEE. The DNA for the CDR3 is TGTGCCAGCAGCCCCCAGACTAGCGGAAACACAGATACGCAGTATTTT. As protein: CASSPQTSGNTDTQYF. Full variable domain (outside the CDR3, taken from reference TRBV9 and TRBJ2-3): DSGVTQTPKHLITATGQRVTLRCSPRSGDLSVYWYQQSLDQGLQFLIQYYNGEERAKGNILERFSAQQFPDLHSELNLSSLELGDSALYFCASSPQTSGNTDTQYFGPGTRLTVL.

This clone came up a few times. The chain links TRBV9 to TRBJ1-1; 10 bases align to TRBD1. Germline V gives CDR1 SGDLS, CDR2 YYNGEE. The CDR3 covers 15 residues. The V and J ends lost 0 bases and 4 bases, in that order; junction bases with no gene match: 3. CDR3 DNA: TGTGCCAGCAGCGTAGATAGGACAGGGGGCACTGAAGCTTTCTTT. Residues: CASSVDRTGGTEAFF.

This chain connects TRBV13 to TRBJ2-3; 8 bases are shared with TRBD2. CDR1 is PRHDT, CDR2 FYEKMQ, per germline (reference sequence). V lost 8 bases, J lost 4 bases, and 17 bases stayed unmatched. The CDR3 consists of 17 residues. The CDR3 is CASSGAEAGEGSDTQYF. As DNA, the CDR3 is TGTGCCAGCTCGGGGGCGGAAGCGGGAGAGGGATCAGATACGCAGTATTTT.

The chain recombines TRBV30 with TRBJ2-1; TRBD2 matches at 11 bases. The CDR3 contains 18 residues. Germline trimming cut 0 bases from V and 5 bases from J; bases unmatched to any gene: 12. Per germline, CDR1 GTSNPN and CDR2 SVGIG (reference sequence). CDR3 protein: CAWSVLGSGRARDNEQFF. The CDR3 bases are TGTGCCTGGAGTGTGTTGGGTAGCGGGAGGGCCAGGGACAATGAGCAGTTCTTC.

This chain uses TRBV7-6 with TRBJ1-2; weak D call: TRBD1 (6 bases). The CDR3 runs to 15 residues. Germline CDR1 is SGHVS and CDR2 is FNYEAQ. The V gene lost 1 base and the J gene lost 6 bases, with 15 bases spanning the gap. The DNA for the CDR3 is TGTGCCAGCAGCTTAGAGATGGGGGCGCGGAATGGCTACACCTTC. Translation: CASSLEMGARNGYTF. The variable domain in full, with the rest retrieved from reference TRBV7-6 and TRBJ1-2, is GAGVSQSPRYKVTKRGQDVALRCDPISGHVSLYWYRQALGQGPEFLTYFNYEAQQDKSGLPNDRFSAERPEGSISTLTIQRTEQRDSAMYRCASSLEMGARNGYTFGSGTRLTVV.

The CDR3 DNA follows: TGTGCCAGCAGCCCCCGTAGCGGGAGGAATAATGAGCAGTTCTTC. It codes for CASSPRSGRNNEQFF. The chain combines TRBV13 with TRBJ2-1, with 10 bases matching TRBD2. The CDR3 is made up of 15 amino acids. Germline V gene data show CDR1 as PRHDT and CDR2 as FYEKMQ (reference sequence). The trim removed 5 bases at V and 7 bases at J, leaving 8 bases unmatched.

The chain combines TRBV11-3 with TRBJ2-1, with 7 bases identical to TRBD2. The CDR3 has 14 residues. In germline, CDR1 is SGHNT, CDR2 YENEEA. Losses at the gene ends were 2 bases for V and 4 bases for J; bases not matched to a gene: 2. CDR3 DNA sequence: TGTGCCAGCAGCTTACGGGAGGAGTACAATGAGCAGTTCTTC. This gives the protein CASSLREEYNEQFF.